These 18 T cell receptor beta chains came from one sample sequenced in a study of cytomegalovirus exposure and HLA in healthy donors. It was with 60 Vbeta and 13 Jbeta primers that the PCR ran. The table came from immunoSEQ multiplex PCR; TCRdb's copy has only in-frame clones and leaves some out. The sample lists roughly 300,000 clones; roughly 85% were seen once. Sequencing was carried out using PBMCs. The receptors come from a man aged 40-55 years in good health and CMV-seropositive.

J is TRBJ2-1 and V is TRBV28; D is perhaps TRBD2 (5 bases). The V and J ends lost 2 bases and 7 bases respectively, with 15 bases between them. The CDR3 extends over 15 amino acids. CDR1 and CDR2 (germline): MDHEN, SYDVKM. The CDR3 DNA is TGTGCCAGCAGTTTAGTTAGCCCCCCGGGAAATGAGCAGTTCTTC. Its protein product is CASSLVSPPGNEQFF.

This sequence joins TRBV6-6 and TRBJ2-1; D gene unclear. V dropped 2 bases and J dropped 3 bases, with 14 bases sitting between them. CDR1 and CDR2 from the germline V gene are MNHNY and SVGAGI (reference sequence). The CDR3 extends over 16 amino acids. CDR3 coding DNA: TGTGCCAGCAGTTACAATGGTGACTTCAACTACAATGAGCAGTTCTTC. This codes for CASSYNGDFNYNEQFF.

This chain uses TRBV27 with TRBJ2-1; 13 bases align to TRBD2. Germline trimming cut 4 bases from V and 9 bases from J; bases unmatched to any gene: 9. The length of the CDR3 is 16 residues. In germline, CDR1 is MNHEY, CDR2 SMNVEV (reference sequence). CDR3 sequence (DNA): TGTGCCAGCAGTTCGATTAGGACTAGCGGGAGTGGTGAGCAGTTCTTC. The encoded protein is CASSSIRTSGSGEQFF.

The chain couples TRBV29-1 to TRBJ2-5, with D perhaps TRBD2 (5 bases). Germline V CDR1 and CDR2: SQVTM, ANQGSEA. The CDR3 sequence is 12 residues long. Trimming pared 3 bases from V and 5 bases from J, leaving 10 bases between. The CDR3 is CSVDSGAETQYF. CDR3 in DNA: TGCAGCGTTGACAGCGGAGCTGAGACCCAGTACTTC.

The rearrangement joins TRBV11-2 to TRBJ1-2, with 8 bases aligning to TRBD1. With V trimmed by 5 bases and J by 2 bases, 4 bases remained unmatched. The CDR3 is 14 residues long. The germline V gene encodes CDR1 SGHAT and CDR2 FQNNGV. The CDR3 region has the DNA TGTGCCAGCAGCCCCCGACAGGGGAACTATGGCTACACCTTC. Its protein product is CASSPRQGNYGYTF.

The rearrangement joins TRBV6-1 to TRBJ1-3; 8 bases are a match to TRBD1. Trimming took 2 bases from V and 2 from J; bases not matched to a gene: 2. Germline V lookup: CDR1 MNHNS, CDR2 SASEGT. The CDR3 sequence is 15 residues long. The CDR3 reads CASSEQGATGNTIYF. The CDR3 nucleotides are TGTGCCAGCAGTGAACAGGGGGCGACTGGAAACACCATATATTTT.

The gene calls are TRBV11-2 and TRBJ2-5; D gene uncertain. The DNA end is more similar to TRBJ2-7, so the J call may be wrong. CDR3 length: 16 residues. CDR1 is SGHAT and CDR2 is FQNNGV in the germline V gene. This chain's CDR3 is CASSTVKGVTIYEQYF. The CDR3 DNA sequence: TGTGCCAGCAGCACTGTCAAAGGAGTAACGATCTACGAGCAGTACTTC.

The chain is built from TRBV18 and TRBJ2-1, with 12 positions matching TRBD2. The V gene's germline CDR1 is KGHSH and CDR2 LQKENI. With 3 bases clipped from V and 5 bases from J, the junction kept 5 bases outside the gene matches. The CDR3 is made up of 16 amino acids. CDR3 loop: CASSPGLAGGNNEQFF. DNA for the CDR3: TGTGCCAGCTCACCGGGGCTAGCGGGAGGGAACAATGAGCAGTTCTTC.

The chain employs TRBV5-6 and TRBJ2-7; 10 bases are a match to TRBD1. CDR3 length: 17 residues. Germline CDR1 and CDR2: SGHDT and YYEEEE. The trim removed 3 bases at V and 0 bases at J, leaving 9 bases unmatched. CDR3 protein: CASSWDRGGKSSYEQYF. CDR3 nucleotides: TGTGCCAGCAGCTGGGACAGGGGCGGTAAAAGCTCCTACGAGCAGTACTTC.

The rearrangement uses TRBV5-1 and TRBJ2-7; no definite D call. The germline V gene encodes CDR1 SGHRS and CDR2 YFSETQ. Trimming took 0 bases from V and 2 from J, leaving 9 bases between them. The CDR3 is 14 residues long. The CDR3 region is CASSLVAQPYEQYF. The CDR3 bases are TGCGCCAGCAGCTTGGTGGCACAGCCCTACGAGCAGTACTTC.

This clone was seen once. The chain has TRBV5-1 and TRBJ2-3, with 9 bases that match TRBD2. The V gene's germline CDR1 is SGHRS and CDR2 YFSETQ. Unmatched junction bases numbered 6, after V lost 2 bases and J lost 2 bases. The CDR3 length is 16 residues. CDR3 nucleotides: TGCGCCAGCAGCTTTTTAGCGGGAGATAACACAGATACGCAGTATTTT. Amino acids: CASSFLAGDNTDTQYF.

The J gene is TRBJ2-3, the V gene TRBV18; D not resolved. The CDR3 has 14 amino acids. Trimming took 2 bases from V and 0 from J, leaving 6 bases between them. Germline CDR1 reads KGHSH; CDR2 reads LQKENI. For the CDR3, the DNA is TGTGCCAGCTCACCAAGCAGGAGCACAGATACGCAGTATTTT. Translation gives CASSPSRSTDTQYF.

The V gene is TRBV5-6, the J gene TRBJ1-2, with a weak D call TRBD1 (6 bases). V lost 2 bases, J lost 5 bases, and 13 bases lay in between. From germline, CDR1 is SGHDT and CDR2 YYEEEE. The CDR3 is 14 amino acids. The CDR3 loop reads CASSFKQGLYGYTF. Here the CDR3 DNA reads TGTGCCAGCAGCTTCAAACAGGGTTTGTATGGCTACACCTTC.

The chain is built from TRBV11-1 and TRBJ2-6; D is uncertain. V lost 8 bases and J lost 2, with 13 bases in between. The CDR3 is made up of 15 amino acids. Germline-derived CDR1 and CDR2 are SGHAT and FQDESV (reference sequence). CDR3 loop: CASRSSRTGANVLTF. The CDR3 DNA is TGTGCCAGCCGCTCCAGCAGGACTGGGGCCAACGTCCTGACTTTC.

The chain is built from TRBV5-4 and TRBJ2-7, with TRBD2 matching over 8 bases. Per the germline V gene, CDR1 is SGHNT and CDR2 is YYREEE (reference sequence). With 4 bases clipped from V and 2 bases from J, the junction kept 8 bases outside the gene matches. CDR3 length equals 15 residues. The CDR3 region is CASSQEAGETYEQYF. CDR3 nucleotide sequence: TGTGCCAGCAGCCAGGAAGCGGGAGAAACCTACGAGCAGTACTTC.

The chain carries TRBV5-6 and TRBJ2-1; TRBD1 matches 8 bases. The germline V gene has CDR1 SGHDT and CDR2 YYEEEE. The ends lost 4 bases at V and 0 bases at J; junction bases unmatched: 15. The CDR3 sequence is 19 residues long. The CDR3 DNA is TGTGCCAGCAGCGTTTACAGGGGGTCAACCTTTAGCTCCTACAATGAGCAGTTCTTC. This gives the protein CASSVYRGSTFSSYNEQFF.

The V gene is TRBV5-4, the J gene TRBJ2-1; 10 bases match TRBD1. Germline V gene lookup returns CDR1 SGHNT and CDR2 YYREEE (reference sequence). Trimming removed 4 bases from V and 2 bases from J; junction bases left unmatched: 6. CDR3 size: 16 residues. The CDR3 sequence is CASSQGTGATYNEQFF. Here the CDR3 DNA reads TGTGCCAGCAGCCAAGGGACAGGGGCTACCTACAATGAGCAGTTCTTC.

The CDR3, as DNA: TGTGCCAGCAGTCCAGACAGGGATCTTGCAGATACGCAGTATTTT. Translation gives CASSPDRDLADTQYF. V is TRBV28 and J is TRBJ2-3; TRBD1 matches at 7 bases. With 5 bases clipped from V and 4 bases from J, the junction kept 9 bases outside the gene matches. Per germline, CDR1 MDHEN and CDR2 SYDVKM. CDR3 length equals 15 residues.